This is a list of T cell receptor beta chains from one sample in a study of CD8 T cells in ankylosing spondylitis. Each CDR3 protein gets one entry after TCRdb re-called the 5' RACE reads with MiXCR. The table includes about 100,000 distinct CDR3 sequences, roughly 9.6% detected once. Sequenced material: blood, either unsorted or a sorted T cell fraction (not recorded which). The source of these receptors is a male donor with ankylosing spondylitis or in good health (not recorded which). Each CDR3 is given with its conserved first and last residue. Each record gives: CDR3 length, V gene, clone size, J gene, D gene, CDR3 protein, CDR3 DNA. The D gene is left open where the match is weak. The listing skips clone size in some rows; elsewhere it reads once, few, many or a size class.

len: 15
v_gene: TRBV3-1
abundance: many
j_gene: TRBJ2-2
d_gene: TRBD1
CDR3aa: CASRRTGRNTGELFF
CDR3nt: TGTGCCAGCAGGCGGACAGGGAGGAACACCGGGGAGCTGTTTTTT

len: 11
v_gene: TRBV7-9
abundance: few
j_gene: TRBJ2-5
d_gene: NA
CDR3aa: CASSGNGPQYF
CDR3nt: TGTGCCAGCAGCGGGAACGGACCCCAGTACTTC

len: 12
v_gene: TRBV29-1
abundance: many
j_gene: TRBJ2-1
d_gene: NA
CDR3aa: CSLQLSYNEQFF
CDR3nt: TGCAGTCTCCAGTTGTCCTACAATGAGCAGTTCTTC

len: 13
v_gene: TRBV6-1
abundance: many
j_gene: TRBJ1-1
d_gene: NA
CDR3aa: CASSPDGNTEAFF
CDR3nt: TGTGCCAGCAGCCCCGACGGGAACACTGAAGCTTTCTTT

len: 14
v_gene: TRBV5-1
abundance: many
j_gene: TRBJ2-1
d_gene: TRBD1
CDR3aa: CASSTGQGRDEQFF
CDR3nt: TGCGCCAGCAGCACCGGACAGGGGAGAGATGAGCAGTTCTTC

len: 14
v_gene: TRBV9
abundance: NA
j_gene: TRBJ1-2
d_gene: NA
CDR3aa: CASSVSEFNYGYTF
CDR3nt: TGTGCCAGCAGCGTATCAGAATTCAACTATGGCTACACCTTC

len: 14
v_gene: TRBV24-1
abundance: many
j_gene: TRBJ1-2
d_gene: NA
CDR3aa: CATSDLDSNYGYTF
CDR3nt: TGTGCCACCAGTGACCTTGACTCTAACTATGGCTACACCTTC

len: 15
v_gene: TRBV5-1
abundance: many
j_gene: TRBJ2-1
d_gene: NA
CDR3aa: CASSQGGGQYNEQFF
CDR3nt: TGCGCCAGCAGCCAGGGGGGAGGCCAATACAATGAGCAGTTCTTC

len: 17
v_gene: TRBV27
abundance: many
j_gene: TRBJ1-5
d_gene: NA
CDR3aa: CASSSGLGTAINQPQHF
CDR3nt: TGTGCCAGCAGTTCTGGACTAGGGACGGCTATTAATCAGCCCCAGCATTTT

len: 16
v_gene: TRBV3-1
abundance: many
j_gene: TRBJ2-7
d_gene: NA
CDR3aa: CASSPSGQGFFYEQYF
CDR3nt: TGTGCCAGCAGCCCGAGCGGACAAGGGTTTTTCTACGAGCAGTACTTC

len: 15
v_gene: TRBV28
abundance: many
j_gene: TRBJ2-7
d_gene: TRBD2
CDR3aa: CASSPRLAGSLEQYF
CDR3nt: TGTGCCAGCAGTCCTAGACTAGCGGGGAGCCTCGAGCAGTACTTC

len: 17
v_gene: TRBV9
abundance: many
j_gene: TRBJ1-5
d_gene: TRBD1
CDR3aa: CASSAGTGSGGDQPQHF
CDR3nt: TGTGCCAGCAGCGCAGGGACAGGGAGTGGAGGAGATCAGCCCCAGCATTTT

len: 15
v_gene: TRBV20-1
abundance: NA
j_gene: TRBJ2-7
d_gene: TRBD1
CDR3aa: CSAPHGQGNGNEQYF
CDR3nt: TGCAGTGCTCCTCATGGACAGGGGAACGGGAACGAGCAGTACTTC

len: 15
v_gene: TRBV3-1
abundance: many
j_gene: TRBJ2-7
d_gene: TRBD2
CDR3aa: CASSPGLASASEQYF
CDR3nt: TGTGCCAGCAGCCCAGGACTAGCGAGCGCCTCCGAGCAGTACTTC

len: 12
v_gene: TRBV29-1
abundance: many
j_gene: TRBJ1-4
d_gene: NA
CDR3aa: CSATGTNEKLFF
CDR3nt: TGCAGCGCCACAGGGACTAATGAAAAACTGTTTTTT

len: 14
v_gene: TRBV5-1
abundance: many
j_gene: TRBJ2-2
d_gene: NA
CDR3aa: CASSFLANTGELFF
CDR3nt: TGCGCCAGCAGCTTCCTAGCGAACACCGGGGAGCTGTTTTTT

len: 21
v_gene: TRBV15
abundance: many
j_gene: TRBJ2-1
d_gene: TRBD2
CDR3aa: CATSAYGGLAETMSSYNEQFF
CDR3nt: TGTGCCACCAGCGCTTATGGGGGACTAGCGGAAACAATGAGCTCCTACAATGAGCAGTTCTTC

len: 13
v_gene: TRBV14
abundance: NA
j_gene: TRBJ2-4
d_gene: NA
CDR3aa: CASSQVTENIQYF
CDR3nt: TGTGCCAGCAGCCAAGTGACAGAAAACATTCAGTACTTC

len: 14
v_gene: TRBV2
abundance: NA
j_gene: TRBJ2-7
d_gene: TRBD2
CDR3aa: CASSGSPGGDEQYF
CDR3nt: TGTGCCAGCAGTGGGTCGCCGGGGGGAGACGAGCAGTACTTC

len: 17
v_gene: TRBV5-5
abundance: many
j_gene: TRBJ2-1
d_gene: TRBD1
CDR3aa: CASSNLPGTGYDNEQFF
CDR3nt: TGTGCCAGCAGCAACCTCCCCGGGACAGGGTACGACAATGAGCAGTTCTTC

len: 13
v_gene: TRBV6-1
abundance: many
j_gene: TRBJ2-5
d_gene: NA
CDR3aa: CASSEALRGTQYF
CDR3nt: TGTGCCAGCAGTGAAGCGCTTAGGGGGACCCAGTACTTC

len: 12
v_gene: TRBV12-3/TRBV12-4
abundance: many
j_gene: TRBJ1-2
d_gene: NA
CDR3aa: CASSRLGYGYTF
CDR3nt: TGTGCCAGCAGTCGACTTGGCTATGGCTACACCTTC

len: 12
v_gene: TRBV18
abundance: many
j_gene: TRBJ2-5
d_gene: NA
CDR3aa: CASWDQQETQYF
CDR3nt: TGTGCCAGCTGGGACCAACAAGAGACCCAGTACTTC

len: 13
v_gene: TRBV12-3/TRBV12-4
abundance: many
j_gene: TRBJ2-7
d_gene: NA
CDR3aa: CASSLSFGSEQYF
CDR3nt: TGTGCCAGCAGTTTAAGCTTCGGGAGCGAGCAGTACTTC

len: 15
v_gene: TRBV20-1
abundance: NA
j_gene: TRBJ2-2
d_gene: NA
CDR3aa: CSARDQQGRTGELFF
CDR3nt: TGCAGTGCTAGAGATCAACAGGGGAGGACCGGGGAGCTGTTTTTT

len: 14
v_gene: TRBV18
abundance: few
j_gene: TRBJ2-5
d_gene: NA
CDR3aa: CASSPGPLQETQYF
CDR3nt: TGTGCCAGCTCACCAGGGCCCCTACAAGAGACCCAGTACTTC

len: 11
v_gene: TRBV28
abundance: few
j_gene: TRBJ1-1
d_gene: NA
CDR3aa: CASSDPTEAFF
CDR3nt: TGTGCCAGCAGTGACCCGACTGAAGCTTTCTTT

len: 15
v_gene: TRBV20-1
abundance: NA
j_gene: TRBJ2-5
d_gene: TRBD2
CDR3aa: CSVIGAGGIQGTQYF
CDR3nt: TGCAGTGTAATCGGGGCGGGGGGCATCCAAGGGACCCAGTACTTC

len: 12
v_gene: TRBV3-1
abundance: many
j_gene: TRBJ2-7
d_gene: NA
CDR3aa: CASSLRQHEQYF
CDR3nt: TGTGCCAGCAGCCTCCGCCAGCACGAGCAGTACTTC

len: 16
v_gene: TRBV15
abundance: many
j_gene: TRBJ1-6
d_gene: NA
CDR3aa: CATSRDRQVPNSPLHF
CDR3nt: TGTGCCACCAGCAGAGATCGTCAGGTTCCGAATTCACCCCTCCACTTT

len: 15
v_gene: TRBV7-2
abundance: many
j_gene: TRBJ2-7
d_gene: TRBD2
CDR3aa: CASSLLAESSYEQYF
CDR3nt: TGTGCCAGCAGCTTACTAGCGGAGAGCTCCTACGAGCAGTACTTC

len: 14
v_gene: TRBV5-1
abundance: many
j_gene: TRBJ1-1
d_gene: TRBD1
CDR3aa: CASSLDPGGFEAFF
CDR3nt: TGCGCCAGCAGCTTGGACCCAGGGGGATTTGAAGCTTTCTTT

len: 16
v_gene: TRBV7-6
abundance: many
j_gene: TRBJ1-3
d_gene: TRBD1
CDR3aa: CASSLAYRGPGNTIYF
CDR3nt: TGTGCCAGCAGCTTAGCCTACAGGGGGCCTGGAAACACCATATATTTT

len: 14
v_gene: TRBV12-3/TRBV12-4
abundance: many
j_gene: TRBJ2-3
d_gene: NA
CDR3aa: CASSLLTSTDTQYF
CDR3nt: TGTGCCAGCAGTTTATTAACTAGCACAGATACGCAGTATTTT

len: 15
v_gene: TRBV3-1
abundance: many
j_gene: TRBJ1-6
d_gene: TRBD1
CDR3aa: CASSTQGEPGSPLHF
CDR3nt: TGTGCCAGCAGCACCCAGGGGGAACCCGGTTCACCCCTCCACTTT

len: 15
v_gene: TRBV10-3
abundance: many
j_gene: TRBJ1-2
d_gene: TRBD1
CDR3aa: CAISESDRGQLGYTF
CDR3nt: TGTGCCATCAGTGAGTCGGACAGGGGGCAATTGGGCTACACCTTC

len: 14
v_gene: TRBV7-2
abundance: few
j_gene: TRBJ2-2
d_gene: NA
CDR3aa: CASSLVAVGGELFF
CDR3nt: TGTGCCAGCAGCTTAGTCGCGGTTGGCGGGGAGCTGTTTTTT

len: 15
v_gene: TRBV20-1
abundance: many
j_gene: TRBJ1-2
d_gene: NA
CDR3aa: CSAREIGQINYGYTF
CDR3nt: TGCAGTGCTAGAGAAATCGGGCAGATTAACTATGGCTACACCTTC

len: 14
v_gene: TRBV5-1
abundance: many
j_gene: TRBJ1-1
d_gene: TRBD1
CDR3aa: CASSRQQGLAEAFF
CDR3nt: TGCGCCAGCAGTCGACAACAGGGGTTGGCTGAAGCTTTCTTT

len: 13
v_gene: TRBV7-3
abundance: NA
j_gene: TRBJ2-3
d_gene: TRBD2
CDR3aa: CASGRGNTDTQYF
CDR3nt: TGTGCCAGCGGGCGGGGGAACACAGATACGCAGTATTTT

len: 13
v_gene: TRBV29-1
abundance: NA
j_gene: TRBJ2-5
d_gene: NA
CDR3aa: CSVQRLFQETQYF
CDR3nt: TGCAGCGTTCAACGACTATTCCAAGAGACCCAGTACTTC

len: 15
v_gene: TRBV9
abundance: many
j_gene: TRBJ1-2
d_gene: NA
CDR3aa: CASSVDSSTNYGYTF
CDR3nt: TGTGCCAGCAGCGTAGATTCCAGCACTAACTATGGCTACACCTTC

len: 16
v_gene: TRBV5-1
abundance: few
j_gene: TRBJ1-4
d_gene: NA
CDR3aa: CASSFLGAGTNEKLFF
CDR3nt: TGCGCCAGCAGCTTCCTCGGGGCAGGAACTAATGAAAAACTGTTTTTT

len: 14
v_gene: TRBV12-3/TRBV12-4
abundance: NA
j_gene: TRBJ1-1
d_gene: NA
CDR3aa: CAGSPLDRNTEAFF
CDR3nt: TGTGCCGGCAGTCCCCTGGACAGGAACACTGAAGCTTTCTTT

len: 14
v_gene: TRBV20-1
abundance: many
j_gene: TRBJ2-1
d_gene: TRBD2
CDR3aa: CSAARTSGGSEQFF
CDR3nt: TGCAGTGCAGCCCGGACTAGCGGGGGGAGTGAGCAGTTCTTC

len: 14
v_gene: TRBV2
abundance: many
j_gene: TRBJ2-4
d_gene: NA
CDR3aa: CASRPAGQGGIQYF
CDR3nt: TGTGCCAGCAGGCCGGCAGGGCAGGGCGGCATTCAGTACTTC

len: 14
v_gene: TRBV4-1
abundance: many
j_gene: TRBJ1-2
d_gene: NA
CDR3aa: CASSSRARGDGYTF
CDR3nt: TGCGCCAGCAGCAGCCGGGCCCGCGGGGATGGCTACACCTTC

len: 18
v_gene: TRBV12-5
abundance: NA
j_gene: TRBJ1-5
d_gene: NA
CDR3aa: CVVVWSLGGLCSNQPQHF
CDR3nt: TGTGTAGTGGTTTGGTCTCTTGGGGGACTGTGTAGCAATCAGCCCCAGCATTTT

len: 15
v_gene: TRBV12-3/TRBV12-4
abundance: many
j_gene: TRBJ1-6
d_gene: TRBD1
CDR3aa: CASSSRQGADSPLHF
CDR3nt: TGTGCCAGCAGTTCAAGACAGGGGGCTGATTCACCCCTCCACTTT

len: 14
v_gene: TRBV6-5
abundance: many
j_gene: TRBJ2-7
d_gene: NA
CDR3aa: CASSYRPDLYEQYF
CDR3nt: TGTGCCAGCAGTTACCGTCCGGACCTATACGAGCAGTACTTC

len: 16
v_gene: TRBV6-5
abundance: many
j_gene: TRBJ2-2
d_gene: NA
CDR3aa: CASSYSVQGDTGELFF
CDR3nt: TGTGCCAGCAGTTACTCGGTTCAGGGTGACACCGGGGAGCTGTTTTTT

len: 15
v_gene: TRBV3-1
abundance: many
j_gene: TRBJ1-6
d_gene: NA
CDR3aa: CASSQEATGNSPLHF
CDR3nt: TGTGCCAGCAGCCAAGAAGCGACGGGAAATTCACCCCTCCACTTT

len: 16
v_gene: TRBV25-1
abundance: many
j_gene: TRBJ1-1
d_gene: TRBD1
CDR3aa: CASSESHRGEGAEAFF
CDR3nt: TGTGCCAGCAGTGAGTCGCACAGGGGGGAAGGGGCTGAAGCTTTCTTT

len: 15
v_gene: TRBV6-1
abundance: many
j_gene: TRBJ2-3
d_gene: NA
CDR3aa: CASSLHGTSTDTQYF
CDR3nt: TGTGCCAGCAGTCTCCACGGAACTAGCACAGATACGCAGTATTTT

len: 16
v_gene: TRBV4-1
abundance: many
j_gene: TRBJ2-7
d_gene: NA
CDR3aa: CASSQSFQASSYEQYF
CDR3nt: TGCGCCAGCAGCCAATCTTTCCAGGCGAGCTCCTACGAGCAGTACTTC